This T cell receptor (beta chain) is from a study of technical replicates of blood from several donors. Generated by immunoSEQ multiplex PCR, the TCRdb table keeps only in-frame clones and is missing some. The profile covers about 71,000 clones, with approximately 88% appearing a single time and around 5% taken by the ten largest. The CDR3 sequence is 14 residues long. Deletions cut 3 bases from V and 1 base from J, with 10 bases between. The V gene's germline CDR1 is SGHRS and CDR2 YFSETQ. The TCR was taken from a human donor in good health. Some clones in this sample may be carry-over from other donors' samples. V is TRBV5-1 and J is TRBJ1-1; D uncertain. The material sequenced was PBMCs. CDR3 in amino acids: CASSSQAGNTEAFF. The CDR3, as DNA: TGCGCCAGCAGCTCCCAAGCCGGGAACACTGAAGCTTTCTTT.